The entry below gives a single TCR beta chain sequence along with its context. The entry originates in a study of blood T cell repertoires in COVID-19. Across the study: PBMCs, B-cell-depleted T cells, or T cells provided the cDNA or gDNA that made up the material.

Germline V gene lookup returns CDR1 SGHTA and CDR2 FQGNSA. The CDR3 has 15 amino acids. V was trimmed by 4 bases and J by 6 bases, leaving 13 bases between them. The method was immunoSEQ multiplex PCR; TCRdb's version includes in-frame clones alone and lacks a portion of them. The sample includes 250,000 to 300,000 clones, approximately 81% seen only once; the top ten take under 8%. This chain joins TRBV7-2 and TRBJ1-6; D is ambiguous. Sequenced input: PBMCs or T cells enriched from blood (not recorded which). This clonotype was sampled from a woman aged 45-60 years who had been exposed to COVID-19. The CDR3 DNA reads as TGTGCCAGCAGCTCAGGCAGGATTTCTAATTCACCCCTCCACTTT. Residues: CASSSGRISNSPLHF. Filled out from reference TRBV7-2 and TRBJ1-6, the complete variable domain reads GAGVSQSPSNKVTEKGKDVELRCDPISGHTALYWYRQSLGQGLEFLIYFQGNSAPDKSGLPSDRFSAERTGGSVSTLTIQRTQQEDSAVYLCASSSGRISNSPLHFGNGTRLTVT.